One and the same sample provided the 6 T cell receptor beta chains below, sequenced in a study of blood T cell repertoires in COVID-19. Generated by immunoSEQ multiplex PCR, the TCRdb table keeps only in-frame clones and is missing some. Here the sample spans approximately 180,000 clones, around 85% being singletons. The sample taken for sequencing was peripheral blood. Receptors originate from a person aged 65-85 years with COVID-19, enrolled during active disease.

The chain uses TRBV5-8 and TRBJ1-2, with D unclear. The V end lost 4 bases, the J end lost 5 bases, and 27 bases lay between the germline ends. This CDR3 region has 18 residues. CDR1 SGHTS and CDR2 YDEGEE come from the germline V gene. In nucleotides, the CDR3 is TGTGCCAGCAGCCGTGGCATGAATATGGTGCCGTCTCCTTATGGCTACACCTTC. Protein product: CASSRGMNMVPSPYGYTF.

V usage is TRBV19 and J usage is TRBJ1-1; 8 nucleotides line up with TRBD1. This CDR3 has 12 residues. From germline, CDR1 is LNHDA and CDR2 SQIVND (reference sequence). V trimming: 8 bases; J trimming: 6 bases; junction bases outside the gene matches: 5. CDR3 sequence reads: CASAQGASEAFF. CDR3 sequence (DNA): TGTGCCAGTGCGCAGGGGGCCTCTGAAGCTTTCTTT.

In its sample, this clone was seen a few times. The chain couples TRBV11-1 to TRBJ1-3; 7 nucleotides line up with TRBD1. Unmatched junction bases numbered 1, after V lost 5 bases and J lost 0 bases. Germline lookup yields CDR1 SGHAT and CDR2 FQDESV (reference sequence). The CDR3 extends over 14 amino acids. This CDR3 reads CASSRDSSGNTIYF. As DNA, the CDR3 is TGTGCCAGCAGCCGGGACAGCTCTGGAAACACCATATATTTT.

Details on this clone: Other DNA sequences in this sample translate to the same CDR3. The chain is built from TRBV28 and TRBJ2-7; D is uncertain. CDR1 and CDR2 (germline): MDHEN, SYDVKM. V lost 2 bases, J lost 1 base, and 3 bases lay in between. CDR3 length: 12 residues. CDR3 residues: CASSLPSYEQYF. CDR3 coding DNA: TGTGCCAGCAGTTTACCGTCCTACGAGCAGTACTTC.

V usage is TRBV19 and J usage is TRBJ1-5; D gene unclear. The V end lost 1 base, the J end lost 15 bases, and 16 bases lay between the germline ends. The CDR3 runs 13 residues. The germline V gene has CDR1 LNHDA and CDR2 SQIVND (reference sequence). The CDR3 sequence: CASSIAGTQVLHF. The CDR3 nucleotides read TGTGCCAGTAGTATAGCTGGTACACAAGTATTGCATTTT.

The sample holds one count of this clone. V and J are TRBV29-1 and TRBJ1-1; perhaps TRBD1 as D (6 bases). Germline V gene data show CDR1 as SQVTM and CDR2 as ANQGSEA. Trimming left V 5 bases short and J 2 bases short, with 9 bases between. The CDR3 is made up of 12 amino acids. DNA of the CDR3: TGCAGCGTTTGGGACACCAACACTGAAGCTTTCTTT. Protein product: CSVWDTNTEAFF.